This TCR beta chain was sequenced for a study of T cells in tuberculosis. Chain pairing is unknown; alpha and beta were sequenced separately. Sequencing used immunoSEQ multiplex PCR; TCRdb keeps in-frame clones, though not all of them. The top ten clones hold approximately 2% of a sample with approximately 100,000 clones, approximately 90% of them seen once. Cells were sorted from thawed PBMC rested overnight and stained with GMM-loaded CD1B tetramer, viability dye and anti-CD3. The lipid loaded on the CD1B tetramers was C32 glucose monomycolate from Rhodococcus equi. Before cryopreservation, the sorted PBMC lost their CD14-expressing monocytes. The CDR3 consists of 15 residues. V trimming: 5 bases; J trimming: 4 bases; junction bases outside the gene matches: 5. Germline CDR1 and CDR2: SEHNR and FQNEAQ (reference sequence).

The sample was CD1b-GMM tetramer-negative cells sorted from PBMCs. This chain links TRBV7-9 with TRBJ2-2; 9 nucleotides agree with TRBD1. This TCR derives from an adult woman with latent tuberculosis. In DNA form, the CDR3 reads TGTGCCAGCAGCCCAGACAGGGGGTTCACCGGGGAGCTGTTTTTT. Residues: CASSPDRGFTGELFF.